This TCR beta chain was obtained from a study of T cells in Graves' hyperthyroidism and ophthalmopathy. Losses at the gene ends were 4 bases for V and 1 base for J; bases not matched to a gene: 6. The V gene's germline CDR1 is LNHDA and CDR2 SQIVND (reference sequence). CDR3 length equals 15 residues. Enrolled ophthalmopathy patients presented with a Clinical Activity Score of at least 3, a NOSPECS grade of at least 4, and disease duration under 3 months. RNA transcripts yielded amplified TCR beta CDR3 regions. RT-PCR in the first round (using the HTBI primer set) targeted the TCR CDR3. TCRdb called the multiplex PCR reads again in MiXCR, with one record for every CDR3 protein. The sample carries hundreds of thousands of distinct CDR3 sequences, 15% to 20% recorded once.

This TCR was sampled from a woman in her thirties or forties with Graves' ophthalmopathy. Sequencing used blood. The V and J genes are TRBV19 and TRBJ2-7, with 8 positions matching TRBD1. The CDR3 region has the DNA TGTGCCAGTAGTAAAGGACAGGGACAATCCTACGAGCAGTACTTC. Residues: CASSKGQGQSYEQYF. The full variable domain, rest sourced from reference TRBV19 and TRBJ2-7, is DGGITQSPKYLFRKEGQNVTLSCEQNLNHDAMYWYRQDPGQGLRLIYYSQIVNDFQKGDIAEGYSVSREKKESFPLTVTSAQKNPTAFYLCASSKGQGQSYEQYFGPGTRLTVT.